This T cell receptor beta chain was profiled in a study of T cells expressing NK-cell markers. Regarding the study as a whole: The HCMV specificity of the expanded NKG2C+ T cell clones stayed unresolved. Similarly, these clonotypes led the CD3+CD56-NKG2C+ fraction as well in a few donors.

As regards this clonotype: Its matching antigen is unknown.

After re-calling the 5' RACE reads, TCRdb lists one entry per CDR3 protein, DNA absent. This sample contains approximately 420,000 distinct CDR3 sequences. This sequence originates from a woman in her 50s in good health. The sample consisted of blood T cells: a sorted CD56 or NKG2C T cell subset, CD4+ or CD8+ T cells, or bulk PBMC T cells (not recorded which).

This CDR3 is CASSPQGMQETQYF. The chain combines TRBV3-1 with TRBJ2-5; TCRdb designates TRBD1, a call that cannot be tested without DNA. Germline V gene lookup returns CDR1 LGHDT and CDR2 YNNKEL (reference sequence). The CDR3 runs 14 residues.